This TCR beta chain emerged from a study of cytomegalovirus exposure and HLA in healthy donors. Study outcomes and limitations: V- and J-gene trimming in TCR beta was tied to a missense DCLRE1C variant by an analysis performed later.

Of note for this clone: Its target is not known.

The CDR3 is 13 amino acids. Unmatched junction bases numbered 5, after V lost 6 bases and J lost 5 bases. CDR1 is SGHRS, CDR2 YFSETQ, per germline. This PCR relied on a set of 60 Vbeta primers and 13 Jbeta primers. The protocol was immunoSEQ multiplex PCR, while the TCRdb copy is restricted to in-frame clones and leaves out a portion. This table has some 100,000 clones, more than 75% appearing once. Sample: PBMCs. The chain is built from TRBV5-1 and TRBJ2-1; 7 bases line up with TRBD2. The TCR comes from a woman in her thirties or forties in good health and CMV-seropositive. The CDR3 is CASKRGDDNEQFF. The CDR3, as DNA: TGCGCCAGCAAACGGGGGGATGACAATGAGCAGTTCTTC.